The subject of this entry is one T cell receptor (beta chain). Germline CDR1 SEHNR, CDR2 FQNEAQ (reference sequence). Trimming stripped 3 bases from V and 5 bases from J, with 13 bases between. The CDR3 has 14 residues. This PCR relied on a set of 60 Vbeta primers and 13 Jbeta primers. This table comes from immunoSEQ multiplex PCR, and its TCRdb copy is limited to in-frame clones, with some not included. This table has 85,000 to 100,000 clones, approximately 86% appearing once. The sample is drawn from a study of cytomegalovirus exposure and HLA in healthy donors. Study summary: About 85 million unique TCRs from HLA-typed donors were held in an early release of data.

Sequencing was performed on PBMCs. This clonotype originated in a man aged 25-45 years in good health and CMV-seropositive. This rearrangement joins TRBV7-9 to TRBJ1-1; the D gene is possibly TRBD1 (6 bases). The CDR3 DNA sequence: TGTGCCAGCAGCTTCGGGGGGGCGGGGACTGAAGCTTTCTTT. Translation gives CASSFGGAGTEAFF.